These 11 T cell receptor beta chains were all obtained from the same sample, sequenced in a study. TCRdb itself ran the 5' RACE reads through MiXCR, one entry per CDR3 protein. The sample includes about 6,400 distinct CDR3 sequences, more than 50% of them seen just once. What was sequenced was tumor-infiltrating memory CD4+ T cells sorted from the breast tumor. As to subset: memory CD4+ T cells, CD4+CD45RO+CD25-. The receptors were sampled from a female donor with breast cancer.

The V call is TRBV7-2, the J call TRBJ1-2, with unresolved D. Germline-derived CDR1 and CDR2 are SGHTA and FQGNSA. The CDR3 loop spans 12 amino acids. V gave up 5 bases and J gave up 7 bases, with 11 bases separating them. DNA of the CDR3: TGTGCCAGCAGCCTTGGTCCTGGTGGCTACACCTTC. It codes for CASSLGPGGYTF. Supplemented by reference TRBV7-2 and TRBJ1-2, the full variable domain reads GAGVSQSPSNKVTEKGKDVELRCDPISGHTALYWYRQSLGQGLEFLIYFQGNSAPDKSGLPSDRFSAERTGGSVSTLTIQRTQQEDSAVYLCASSLGPGGYTFGSGTRLTVV.

This chain connects TRBV5-1 to TRBJ2-1, with a weak D call TRBD2 (6 bases). Trimming took off 3 bases at V and 4 bases at J, with 20 bases between the two ends. In germline, CDR1 is SGHRS, CDR2 YFSETQ. CDR3 length: 17 residues. The CDR3 DNA follows: TGCGCCAGCAGCTCCCGTGCCGGGACTGGCGGATACAATGAGCAGTTCTTC. Its translation: CASSSRAGTGGYNEQFF.

This clonotype was seen only once. The chain uses TRBV10-3 and TRBJ2-7; TRBD2 aligns across 8 bases. The germline V gene has CDR1 ENHRY and CDR2 SYGVKD. J was trimmed by 3 bases and V by 10 bases; bases with no gene match: 8. The length of the CDR3 is 13 residues. The CDR3 is CATMTSAFYEQYF. The CDR3, as DNA: TGTGCCACCATGACTAGCGCTTTCTACGAGCAGTACTTC.

As concerns this clonotype: The junction departs from germline at one end; a sequencing error may be responsible. The rearrangement uses TRBV11-2 and TRBJ1-1; D call uncertain. This CDR3 spans 12 amino acids. The germline gives CDR1 SGHAT, CDR2 FQNNGV. The CDR3 nucleotides read TGTGCCAGCAGCTTTCTGCGTACTGTAGCTTTCTTT. Its translation: CASSFLRTVAFF.

This clonotype has only a few counts. The chain uses TRBV10-3 and TRBJ1-3; D remains unclear. CDR1 is ENHRY, CDR2 SYGVKD, per germline. Trimming removed 3 bases at V and 0 bases at J, with 6 bases between. CDR3 size: 14 residues. Here the CDR3 DNA reads TGTGCCATCAGTGATAGGAGCTCTGGAAACACCATATATTTT. Translation: CAISDRSSGNTIYF.

The chain couples TRBV7-3 to TRBJ2-3; TRBD2 matches 9 bases. The germline V gene encodes CDR1 SGHTA and CDR2 FQGTGA. The CDR3 loop spans 14 amino acids. After removal of 5 bases from V and 4 bases from J, the junction contained 4 bases not matched to a gene. The CDR3: CASSQAGGSDTQYF. CDR3 bases: TGTGCCAGCAGCCAAGCGGGGGGATCAGATACGCAGTATTTT.

V is TRBV20-1 and J is TRBJ1-3; D is undetermined. CDR1 DFQATT and CDR2 SNEGSKA come from the germline V gene (reference sequence). Trimming took off 3 bases at V and 0 bases at J, with 9 bases between the two ends. The CDR3 spans 14 residues. The DNA of the CDR3 is TGCAGTGCTAGTCGTCCAGACTCTGGAAACACCATATATTTT. Its translation is CSASRPDSGNTIYF.

This clonotype was seen only a few times. The V gene is TRBV20-1, the J gene TRBJ2-1; D is unclear. There are 11 residues in the CDR3. V shed 7 bases and J shed 1 base, with 5 bases lying between them. From germline, CDR1 is DFQATT and CDR2 SNEGSKA (reference sequence). This CDR3 reads CSVASYNEQFF. CDR3 DNA sequence: TGCAGTGTTGCTTCCTACAATGAGCAGTTCTTC.

This clonotype has just a few counts. The rearrangement links TRBV6-5 to TRBJ2-7; 9 positions match TRBD1. This CDR3 has 16 amino acids. Germline-derived CDR1 and CDR2 are MNHEY and SVGAGI. V was clipped by 5 bases and J by 2 bases; unmatched bases: 10. CDR3 loop: CASSEAGDRVPYEQYF. The DNA for the CDR3 is TGTGCCAGCAGTGAAGCAGGGGACAGGGTACCCTACGAGCAGTACTTC.

The rearrangement uses TRBV7-3 and TRBJ2-2; no definite D call. The V end lost 5 bases, the J end lost 7 bases, and 8 bases lay between the germline ends. In germline, CDR1 is SGHTA, CDR2 FQGTGA. CDR3 size: 12 residues. Written as DNA, the CDR3 is TGTGCCAGCAGCCGCTATGGCGGGGAGCTGTTTTTT. It yields the protein CASSRYGGELFF. Supplemented by reference TRBV7-3 and TRBJ2-2, the full variable domain reads GAGVSQTPSNKVTEKGKYVELRCDPISGHTALYWYRQSLGQGPEFLIYFQGTGAADDSGLPNDRFFAVRPEGSVSTLKIQRTERGDSAVYLCASSRYGGELFFGEGSRLTVL.

This clonotype has more than one count but fewer than ten. V gene TRBV20-1 combines with J gene TRBJ2-7; 7 bases line up with TRBD2. V lost 6 bases to trimming and J lost 2 bases; unmatched junction nucleotides: 7. Germline V lookup: CDR1 DFQATT, CDR2 SNEGSKA (reference sequence). This CDR3 spans 13 amino acids. CDR3 coding DNA: TGCAGTGCCGGTCGGGAGGCTCCCTACGAGCAGTACTTC. It is translated as CSAGREAPYEQYF.